What follows describes a single T cell receptor beta chain. These data come from a study of T-cell memory formation after mild COVID-19. Germline values: CDR1 SEHNR, CDR2 FQNEAQ (reference sequence). This CDR3 has 16 residues. V trimming: 8 bases; J trimming: 4 bases; junction bases outside the gene matches: 14. MiXCR, run by TCRdb on the 5' RACE reads, gives a single entry per CDR3 protein. Among about 470,000 distinct CDR3 sequences, around a sixth were seen once, and the ten largest hold around 12%. This rearrangement joins TRBV7-9 to TRBJ2-3; 8 nucleotides align to TRBD1. This TCR was recovered from an adult woman who had mild COVID-19 (a few samples of this study predate the infection). Cell type and time point are not known. Sequencing was carried out using PBMCs or a T cell subset sorted from them (not recorded which). CDR3 amino acids: CASGTTDRGHSDTQYF. The CDR3, as DNA: TGTGCCAGCGGCACTACCGACAGGGGACATTCAGATACGCAGTATTTT. Variable domain in full (rest from reference TRBV7-9 and TRBJ2-3): DTGVSQNPRHKITKRGQNVTFRCDPISEHNRLYWYRQTLGQGPEFLTYFQNEAQLEKSRLLSDRFSAERPKGSFSTLEIQRTEQGDSAMYLCASGTTDRGHSDTQYFGPGTRLTVL.